This is a list of T cell receptor beta chains from one sample in a study of blood T cells in healthy people across ages. TCRdb recomputed calls from the 5' RACE reads with MiXCR, one row per CDR3 protein. The repertoire holds about 640,000 distinct CDR3 sequences, with around 54% as singletons. The sequenced sample consisted of blood. These receptor sequences come from a man aged 55-75 years in good health. Both conserved end residues are part of each CDR3. Each record gives: V gene, CDR3 length, CDR3 protein.

TRBV20-1 15 CSATPAGLMNTEAFF
TRBV6-2/TRBV6-3 17 CASSYSGSSQYQETQYF
TRBV20-1 14 CSAGDNRGLGEQYF
TRBV27 13 CANSLMAGDGYTF
TRBV20-1 15 CSAFRGQLNTDTQYF
TRBV24-1 15 CATSDADSTRNEAFF
TRBV20-1 15 CSAPGTSGNAYEQYF
TRBV11-1 15 CASSSEGASGNEQFF
TRBV5-1 16 CASTPRPGSSYNEQFF
TRBV7-2 16 CASSLVRSGAPYEQYF
TRBV20-1 14 CSARGKQGTYEQYF
TRBV9 15 CASSAHRANNYGYTF
TRBV5-1 15 CASSLGQGVQAEQYF
TRBV12-3/TRBV12-4 14 CATTPSGVGNEQFF
TRBV5-1 14 CASSRVGTNEKLFF
TRBV7-8 14 CASSLTAGEGGYTF
TRBV9 16 CASSVEDHLAGETQYF
TRBV12-3/TRBV12-4 14 CASTPGNKNTEAFF
TRBV10-1 13 CASSETGSETQYF
TRBV11-2 15 CASSLSRGASYEQYF
TRBV20-1 14 CSATLRGPQETQYF
TRBV2 14 CASSVQGAREKLFF
TRBV2 14 CASPSTADQETQYF
TRBV28 14 CASTITESNYGYTF
TRBV6-1 17 CASRDSVYLSGANVLTF
TRBV9 15 CASSADTTSSYEQYF
TRBV3-1 14 CASSQEPAGPRQFF
TRBV10-3 13 CAISEGDGYGYTF
TRBV20-1 13 CSASRGMNNEQYF
TRBV20-1 14 CSARDPQGRETQYF
TRBV3-1 14 CASSLPGGAYEQYF
TRBV6-6 14 CASRLGAGANVPTF
TRBV5-1 15 CASSRDTSYQETQYF
TRBV20-1 13 CSASRRWGYEQYF
TRBV3-1 15 CASSQDQGAYNEQFF
TRBV29-1 14 CSSKRGVGTDTQYF
TRBV13 14 CASRPPAVTIGYTF
TRBV11-2 16 CASRPRDSGGDSPLHF
TRBV4-2 14 CASSPGLAHYEQYF
TRBV20-1 14 CSALPPGRPETQYF
TRBV5-5 16 CASSPYRALSTDTQYF
TRBV6-5 15 CASRFSGGRYNEQFF
TRBV5-5 16 CASSPTGSGRTDTQYF